This entry concerns a single T cell receptor (beta chain). J lost 3 bases, V lost 3 bases, and 2 bases had no gene match. Germline CDR1 SEHNR, CDR2 FQNEAQ (reference sequence). The length of the CDR3 is 14 residues. The data originate from a study of blood T cell repertoires in COVID-19. In the study overall: Material from acute and convalescent COVID-19 was sourced from the United States, Italy and Spain. Nucleic acid was either cDNA or gDNA, and it came from T cells, B-cell-depleted T cells, or PBMCs.

Per the authors' pipeline: Amplification of reference gene primers provided the estimated nucleated cell counts. This table comes from immunoSEQ multiplex PCR, and its TCRdb copy is limited to in-frame clones, with some not included. D and trimming were read from the DNA, whereas the V and J calls and clone size are those reported in that table. The table has roughly 250,000 clones, roughly 89% seen once. The specimen sequenced was peripheral blood. The TCR sequence derives from a man younger than 40 with acute or convalescent COVID-19. The chain links TRBV7-9 to TRBJ2-3, with 8 bases fitting TRBD1. The CDR3 is CASSFYRGTDTQYF. CDR3 DNA: TGTGCCAGCAGCTTTTACAGGGGGACAGATACGCAGTATTTT.